These 18 T cell receptor beta chains were sequenced from one sample in a study of blood T cells in healthy people across ages. Using a J-beta primer mix together with a sample-barcoded 5' primer, a second PCR was run for 7 to 11 cycles. TCRdb processed the 5' RACE reads anew with MiXCR; each CDR3 protein has one entry. The sample yields 1.5 million to 2 million distinct CDR3 sequences, around half seen once. The sequenced material came from blood. The receptors were sampled from a middle-aged woman in good health.

This clonotype has a handful of counts. The V gene is TRBV6-5, the J gene TRBJ2-3; 8 bases are shared with TRBD1. Germline V gene sequence: CDR1 MNHEY, CDR2 SVGAGI. The junction had 7 bases not matched to a gene; V was cut back by 6 bases and J by 14 bases. The CDR3 contains 11 residues. As DNA, the CDR3 is TGTGCCAGCAGACGACAGGGGAGATTGTATTTT. Translating gives CASRRQGRLYF.

The CDR3 nucleotides are TGTGCCATCAGTGAGGTGGCAGGGAGGGGCGAGCAGTACTTC. Protein sequence: CAISEVAGRGEQYF. This sequence joins TRBV10-3 and TRBJ2-5; 7 bases map to TRBD2. The J call may be incorrect, as the DNA end agrees better with TRBJ2-7. In germline, CDR1 is ENHRY, CDR2 SYGVKD. The CDR3 covers 14 residues.

J is TRBJ2-7 and V is TRBV6-2 or TRBV6-3; D not certain. The ends were cut back, 0 bases at V and 5 bases at J, with 5 bases in the middle. Germline-derived CDR1 and CDR2 are MNHEY and SVGEGT. CDR3 length: 12 amino acids. The CDR3 sequence is CASSYSNHEQYF. The CDR3 DNA follows: TGTGCCAGCAGTTACTCGAACCACGAGCAGTACTTC.

This clonotype has only a few counts. The chain combines TRBV3-1 with TRBJ2-1; the match to TRBD2 covers 15 bases. The V gene end was trimmed by 4 bases and the J gene end by 2 bases; junction bases not matched to a gene: 24. From germline, CDR1 is LGHDT and CDR2 YNNKEL (reference sequence). The CDR3 covers 24 residues. The CDR3 bases are TGTGCCAGCAGCCGGGGAACAGATCGAACCACTGGACTAGCGGGGGGGAGGACCTACAATGAGCAGTTCTTC. This gives the protein CASSRGTDRTTGLAGGRTYNEQFF.

Turning to this clonotype: Germline and junction disagree at one end, which may indicate a read error. The chain employs TRBV13 and TRBJ2-3, with a tentative D call TRBD1 (5 bases). The CDR3 length is 15 residues. The V gene's germline CDR1 is PRHDT and CDR2 FYEKMQ (reference sequence). The CDR3 protein is CASSFSYRSQDTQYF. The CDR3 DNA is TGCGCCAGCAGCTTCTCCTACAGGTCACAGGATACGCAGTATTTT.

The genes are TRBV5-1 and TRBJ2-1, with a weak D call TRBD2 (7 bases). Germline loops: CDR1 SGHRS, CDR2 YFSETQ. The CDR3 is 14 amino acids. V lost 8 bases and J lost 5, with 17 bases in between. CDR3 bases: TGCGCCAGTGCGGGGGCTCGCGTAAACAATGAGCAGTTCTTC. Protein: CASAGARVNNEQFF.

The chain uses TRBV6-2 or TRBV6-3 and TRBJ2-1; 14 bases line up with TRBD2. There are 17 residues in the CDR3. The germline CDR1 and CDR2 sequences are MNHEY and SVGEGT. Unmatched junction bases numbered 12, after V lost 5 bases and J lost 9 bases. The CDR3 loop reads CASSQRLAGGMVGEQFF. CDR3 in DNA: TGTGCCAGCAGTCAACGACTAGCGGGGGGGATGGTTGGTGAGCAGTTCTTC.

The chain joins TRBV6-2 or TRBV6-3 to TRBJ2-7; TRBD2 might be the D (5 bases). CDR1 MNHEY and CDR2 SVGEGT come from the germline V gene. Trimming took off 0 bases at V and 2 bases at J, with 14 bases between the two ends. The CDR3 extends over 16 amino acids. CDR3: CASSYSTAGRTYEQYF. As DNA, the CDR3 is TGTGCCAGCAGTTACTCGACGGCGGGTCGTACCTACGAGCAGTACTTC.

The rearrangement uses TRBV7-2 and TRBJ1-6; D unclear. Trimming left V 5 bases short and J 2 bases short, with 10 bases between. Germline V lookup: CDR1 SGHTA, CDR2 FQGNSA. The CDR3 is 15 amino acids. For the CDR3, the DNA is TGTGCCAGCAGCCCGCACAGTCCCTATAATTCACCCCTCCACTTT. It codes for CASSPHSPYNSPLHF.

The V and J genes are TRBV10-2 and TRBJ2-7; maybe TRBD1 (6 bases). The germline V gene encodes CDR1 WSHSY and CDR2 SAAADI. This CDR3 spans 14 amino acids. V lost 4 bases, J lost 3 bases, and 13 bases lay in between. The CDR3 loop is CASSVGGARYEQYF. CDR3 coding DNA: TGCGCCAGCAGTGTAGGGGGAGCGCGCTACGAGCAGTACTTC.

The rearrangement uses TRBV5-5 and TRBJ2-7; D might be TRBD2 (6 bases). V shed 0 bases and J shed 3 bases, with 13 bases lying between them. Germline loops: CDR1 SGHKS, CDR2 YYEKEE (reference sequence). The CDR3 is 15 residues long. This CDR3 is CASSLVADPLYEQYF. The CDR3 DNA reads TGTGCCAGCAGCTTGGTAGCGGACCCACTCTACGAGCAGTACTTC.

This clonotype was found a few times. The rearrangement links TRBV7-2 to TRBJ2-1, with D tentatively TRBD1 or TRBD2 (6 bases each). CDR1 SGHTA and CDR2 FQGNSA come from the germline V gene. The V and J ends lost 5 bases and 3 bases respectively, with 17 bases between them. The CDR3 totals 16 residues. This CDR3 reads CASSRPPGGHYNEQFF. The CDR3 nucleotides read TGTGCCAGCAGCCGACCCCCCGGGGGCCACTACAATGAGCAGTTCTTC. Full variable domain (missing parts from reference TRBV7-2 and TRBJ2-1): GAGVSQSPSNKVTEKGKDVELRCDPISGHTALYWYRQSLGQGLEFLIYFQGNSAPDKSGLPSDRFSAERTGGSVSTLTIQRTQQEDSAVYLCASSRPPGGHYNEQFFGPGTRLTVL.

The genes are TRBV2 and TRBJ2-1, with D possibly being TRBD2 (6 bases). Germline V gene data show CDR1 as SNHLY and CDR2 as FYNNEI. The CDR3 is made up of 13 amino acids. The V and J ends lost 8 bases and 6 bases respectively, with 14 bases between them. Here the CDR3 DNA reads TGTGCCAGCGCTGAGACTAGTTTCAATGAGCAGTTCTTC. Its translation: CASAETSFNEQFF. The full variable domain, its missing parts supplied by reference TRBV2 and TRBJ2-1, is EPEVTQTPSHQVTQMGQEVILRCVPISNHLYFYWYRQILGQKVEFLVSFYNNEISEKSEIFDDQFSVERPDGSNFTLKIRSTKLEDSAMYFCASAETSFNEQFFGPGTRLTVL.

This chain links TRBV7-2 with TRBJ2-1; D remains unclear. Between the trimmed V and J ends, which lost 3 bases and 9 bases, there was a span of 9 bases. Germline CDR1 reads SGHTA; CDR2 reads FQGNSA. The CDR3 extends over 12 amino acids. The CDR3 coding sequence is TGTGCCAGCAGCTTGCGGTTGGGTGAGCAGTTCTTC. It yields the protein CASSLRLGEQFF.

Regarding this clonotype: An end of the junction differs from the germline gene, which may be a read error. V usage is TRBV11-2 and J usage is TRBJ2-5; D may match TRBD1 or TRBD2 (5 bases each). The CDR3 consists of 14 residues. CDR1 SGHAT and CDR2 FQNNGV come from the germline V gene. The CDR3 region is CASSLDPGQEAQYF. The CDR3, as DNA: TGTGCCAGCAGCTTAGATCCGGGGCAAGAGGCCCAGTACTTC.

DNA of the CDR3: TGTGCCAGCACTGCGCACACATACAGCACTGAAGCTTTCTTT. This sequence encodes CASTAHTYSTEAFF. The genes are TRBV27 and TRBJ1-1; D unclear. V lost 7 bases and J lost 4, with 16 bases in between. This CDR3 comprises 14 residues. CDR1 MNHEY and CDR2 SMNVEV come from the germline V gene (reference sequence).

The CDR3 here is CASSQGLRGTRQPQHF. CDR3 bases: TGTGCCAGCAGCCAAGGTCTGCGAGGGACGCGGCAGCCCCAGCATTTT. The chain employs TRBV3-1 and TRBJ1-5; possible D gene TRBD1, 5 bases. The CDR3 spans 16 residues. V was cut by 1 base and J by 7 bases, with 17 bases left in between. Germline V gene sequence: CDR1 LGHDT, CDR2 YNNKEL (reference sequence).

In its sample, this clonotype was seen once. The rearrangement joins TRBV12-3 or TRBV12-4 to TRBJ2-4, with a tentative D call TRBD2 (5 bases). With the DNA end fitting TRBJ2-7 better, the J assignment may be wrong. This CDR3 spans 14 amino acids. The CDR3 DNA reads TGTGCCAGCAGTCCGGGGATCTCCTACTACGAGCAGTACTTC. It encodes CASSPGISYYEQYF.